The TCR beta chain described here comes from a study of CD8 T cells in Susac syndrome. About the study: Within the group of sequenced Susac syndrome patients, five or six had active disease and fewer than 10 were in remission. When blood was drawn, patients with Susac syndrome were on intravenous immunoglobulin alone, on corticosteroids, or therapy-naive.

About 0.5 to 1 ug RNA was reverse transcribed with random hexamers. Each CDR3 protein is one row after TCRdb ran MiXCR on the immunoSEQ multiplex PCR reads. In the table there are around 80,000 distinct CDR3 sequences, around 94% of which are singletons. CD8+ and CD4+ T cells from blood underwent TCR beta sequencing. As for this clonotype: The antigen remains unidentified.

General study results and limits: The number of Susac-specific public clones found was approximately 17 in total CD8+ repertoires and roughly 5 in CD8+ TEMRA repertoires.

Germline lookup yields CDR1 SQVTM and CDR2 ANQGSEA. Trimming at V came to 4 bases and at J to 1 base, leaving 4 bases not matched to a gene. This CDR3 has 13 residues. This chain joins TRBV29-1 and TRBJ2-7; 7 positions match TRBD2. Sequencing used CD8+ T cells from PBMCs. This TCR derives from a human donor with Susac syndrome. CDR3 sequence: CSVAGGESYEQYF. The DNA for the CDR3 is TGCAGCGTTGCTGGGGGGGAGTCCTACGAGCAGTACTTC.